This TCR beta chain stems from a study of blood T cells in healthy people across ages. Peripheral blood from each donor was collected in a volume of approximately 10 milliliters. PCR was performed a second time for about 7 to 12 cycles using a sample-barcoded 5' primer and a J-beta primer mix. Template switching added a 12-random-nucleotide identifier to every cDNA molecule. TCRdb processed the 5' RACE reads anew with MiXCR; each CDR3 protein has one entry. Of roughly 800,000 distinct CDR3 sequences detected, approximately 55% appear once; the ten largest clones hold roughly 40%. CDR1 is LGHDT, CDR2 YNNKEL, per germline (reference sequence). The CDR3 is 15 residues long. V lost 6 bases and J lost 0, with 15 bases in between.

This TCR was recovered from a man older than 75 in good health. Sequencing used blood. This chain connects TRBV3-1 to TRBJ2-7; weak D call: TRBD1 (6 bases). CDR3 nucleotides: TGTGCCAGCAGACTGACAGGAAAGAACTCCTACGAGCAGTACTTC. This translates into CASRLTGKNSYEQYF.